This T cell receptor (beta chain) was recorded in a study of beta chain features in type 1 diabetes. Points on this clone: What it binds is not known.

The study's findings and limits: There were fewer insertions and more deletions at the VDJ junctions of type 1 diabetes patients.

This CDR3 has 12 amino acids. V was pared by 7 bases and J by 0 bases, with 5 bases between. Germline V lookup: CDR1 SGHTA, CDR2 FQGNSA. Isolated RNA was reverse transcribed in full, so expressed TCRB transcripts were sequenced. Profiling relied on immunoSEQ multiplex PCR, and the TCRdb table lists in-frame clones only, not all of them. The data show roughly 240,000 clones, about 63% seen once. The V call is TRBV7-2, the J call TRBJ2-3; D not certain. The source material was naive CD4+ T cells from blood. This clonotype was obtained from a man younger than 40 in good health. For the CDR3, the DNA is TGTGCCAGCACCCCTAGCACAGATACGCAGTATTTT. Protein: CASTPSTDTQYF.